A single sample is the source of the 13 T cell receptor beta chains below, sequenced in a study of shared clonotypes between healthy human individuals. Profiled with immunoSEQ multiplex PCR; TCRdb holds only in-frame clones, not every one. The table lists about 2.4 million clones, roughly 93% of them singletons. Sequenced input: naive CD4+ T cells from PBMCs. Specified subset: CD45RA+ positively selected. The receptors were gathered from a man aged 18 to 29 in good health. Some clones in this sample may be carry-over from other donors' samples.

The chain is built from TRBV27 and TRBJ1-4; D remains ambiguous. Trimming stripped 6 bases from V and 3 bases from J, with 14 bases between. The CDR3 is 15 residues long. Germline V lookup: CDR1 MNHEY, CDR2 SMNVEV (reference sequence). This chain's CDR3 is CASRPGDVPNEKLFF. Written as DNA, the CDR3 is TGTGCCAGCAGGCCCGGAGACGTCCCTAATGAAAAACTGTTTTTT.

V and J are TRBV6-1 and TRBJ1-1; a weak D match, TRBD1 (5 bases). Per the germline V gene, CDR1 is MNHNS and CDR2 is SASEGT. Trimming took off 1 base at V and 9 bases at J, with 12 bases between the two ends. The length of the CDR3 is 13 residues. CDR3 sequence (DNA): TGTGCCAGCAGTGAAGAGGCAGGGTTAAAAGCTTTCTTT. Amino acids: CASSEEAGLKAFF.

The CDR3 DNA reads TGTGCCAGTAAACACATCGACAGGGAGACCGGGGAGCTGTTTTTT. This translates into CASKHIDRETGELFF. The chain combines TRBV19 with TRBJ2-2, with 7 bases lining up with TRBD1. V gave up 7 bases and J gave up 5 bases; unmatched junction bases: 10. This CDR3 region has 15 residues. The V gene's germline CDR1 is LNHDA and CDR2 SQIVND (reference sequence).

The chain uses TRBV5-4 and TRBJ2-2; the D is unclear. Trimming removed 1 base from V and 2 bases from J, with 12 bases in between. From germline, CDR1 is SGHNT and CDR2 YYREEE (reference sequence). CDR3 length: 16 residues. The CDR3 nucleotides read TGTGCCAGCAGCTTGCGGCGGCTTTCAAACACCGGGGAGCTGTTTTTT. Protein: CASSLRRLSNTGELFF.

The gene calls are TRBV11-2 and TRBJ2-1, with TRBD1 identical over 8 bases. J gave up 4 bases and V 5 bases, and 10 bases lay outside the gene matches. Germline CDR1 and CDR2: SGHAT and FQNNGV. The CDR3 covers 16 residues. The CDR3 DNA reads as TGTGCCAGCAGCCCACGGACAGGGCGGTTATACAATGAGCAGTTCTTC. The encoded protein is CASSPRTGRLYNEQFF.

The CDR3 DNA follows: TGTGCCAGCAGCTTGAACAGGGGAAGGAATGAGCAGTTCTTC. Translation: CASSLNRGRNEQFF. The V gene is TRBV7-3, the J gene TRBJ2-1, with 7 nucleotides matching TRBD1. CDR3 size: 14 residues. V dropped 3 bases and J dropped 7; count of bases not matched to a gene: 6. Germline assignment: CDR1 SGHTA and CDR2 FQGTGA.

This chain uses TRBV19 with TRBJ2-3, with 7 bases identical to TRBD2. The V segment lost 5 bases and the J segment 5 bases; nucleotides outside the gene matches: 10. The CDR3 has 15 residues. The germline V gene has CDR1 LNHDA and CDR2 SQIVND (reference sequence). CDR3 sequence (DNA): TGTGCCAGTAGTCCTTCAGCGGGAAGTCAAGATACGCAGTATTTT. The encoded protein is CASSPSAGSQDTQYF.

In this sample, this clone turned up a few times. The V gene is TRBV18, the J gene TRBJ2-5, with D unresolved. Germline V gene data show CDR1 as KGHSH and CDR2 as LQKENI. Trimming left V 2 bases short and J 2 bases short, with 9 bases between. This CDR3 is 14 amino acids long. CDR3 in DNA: TGTGCCAGCTCACCAATGGCGGAACAAGAGACCCAGTACTTC. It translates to CASSPMAEQETQYF.

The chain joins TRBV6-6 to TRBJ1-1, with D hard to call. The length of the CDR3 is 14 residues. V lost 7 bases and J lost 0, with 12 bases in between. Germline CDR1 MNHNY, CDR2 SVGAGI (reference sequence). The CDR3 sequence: CASTLRAVNTEAFF. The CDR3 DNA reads TGTGCCAGCACCCTTAGAGCAGTGAACACTGAAGCTTTCTTT.

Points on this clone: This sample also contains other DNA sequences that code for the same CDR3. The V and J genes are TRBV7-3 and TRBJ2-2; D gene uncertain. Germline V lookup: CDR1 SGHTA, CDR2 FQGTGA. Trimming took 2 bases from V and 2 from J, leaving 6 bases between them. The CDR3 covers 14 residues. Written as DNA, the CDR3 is TGTGCCAGCAGCTTAGGGTCCAACACCGGGGAGCTGTTTTTT. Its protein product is CASSLGSNTGELFF.

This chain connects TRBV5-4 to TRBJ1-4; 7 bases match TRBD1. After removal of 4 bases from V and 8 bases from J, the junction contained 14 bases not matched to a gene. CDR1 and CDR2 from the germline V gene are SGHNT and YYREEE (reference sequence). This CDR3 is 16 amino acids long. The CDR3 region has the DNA TGTGCCAGCAGCCAACAAAGACAGGGAGGAACCGAAAAACTGTTTTTT. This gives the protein CASSQQRQGGTEKLFF.

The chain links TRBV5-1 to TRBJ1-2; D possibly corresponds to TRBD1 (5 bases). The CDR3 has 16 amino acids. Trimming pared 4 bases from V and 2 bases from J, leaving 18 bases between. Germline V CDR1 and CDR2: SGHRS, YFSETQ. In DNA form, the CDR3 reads TGCGCCAGCAGCCAGCGACTGGGGGTCTCAAACTATGGCTACACCTTC. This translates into CASSQRLGVSNYGYTF.

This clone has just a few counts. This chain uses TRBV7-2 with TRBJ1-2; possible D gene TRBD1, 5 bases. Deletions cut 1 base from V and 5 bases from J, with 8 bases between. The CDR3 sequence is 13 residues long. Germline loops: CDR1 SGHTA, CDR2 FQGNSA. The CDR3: CASSLVDKYGYTF. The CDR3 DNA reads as TGTGCCAGCAGCTTAGTGGACAAGTATGGCTACACCTTC.